These 20 T cell receptor beta chains came from one sample sequenced in a study of T-cell memory formation after mild COVID-19. TCRdb processed the 5' RACE reads anew with MiXCR; each CDR3 protein has one entry. Of under 90,000 distinct CDR3 sequences in the sample, about 15% were seen once. The sequenced sample was PBMCs or a T cell subset sorted from them (not recorded which). The receptors derive from an adult woman who had mild COVID-19 (a few samples of this study predate the infection). Cell type and time point are not known.

This clonotype was seen only a few times. The chain recombines TRBV6-2 or TRBV6-3 with TRBJ2-7; D is undetermined. CDR1 and CDR2 (germline): MNHEY, SVGEGT. The CDR3 contains 12 residues. V was pared by 7 bases and J by 1 base, with 8 bases between. CDR3 protein: CASNSASYEQYF. CDR3 nucleotide sequence: TGTGCCAGCAATTCCGCATCCTACGAGCAGTACTTC.

This chain joins TRBV5-6 and TRBJ2-1; either TRBD1 or TRBD2 may supply D (5 bases each). Between the trimmed V and J ends, which lost 4 bases and 4 bases, there was a span of 12 bases. The CDR3 spans 14 residues. Per the germline V gene, CDR1 is SGHDT and CDR2 is YYEEEE. CDR3 coding DNA: TGTGCCAGCAGCGAGGGAACAGGTTACAATGAGCAGTTCTTC. It codes for CASSEGTGYNEQFF.

There are many counts of this clonotype. The chain couples TRBV4-2 to TRBJ2-5; TRBD2 matches at 11 bases. Germline V CDR1 and CDR2: LGHNA, YNFKEQ. The junction had 5 bases not matched to a gene; V was cut back by 1 base and J by 4 bases. The CDR3 spans 16 residues. For the CDR3, the DNA is TGTGCCAGCAGCCAAGTGGGACTAGCGGACCTAGAGACCCAGTACTTC. Protein sequence: CASSQVGLADLETQYF.

This clonotype was seen many times. The chain joins TRBV5-1 to TRBJ2-7; TRBD2 matches at 9 bases. CDR3 size: 13 residues. J lost 3 bases, V lost 7 bases, and 5 bases had no gene match. CDR1 is SGHRS, CDR2 YFSETQ, per germline. CDR3 DNA: TGCGCCAGCGGAGGGACTAGCCGCTACGAGCAGTACTTC. Protein sequence: CASGGTSRYEQYF.

The gene calls are TRBV12-3 or TRBV12-4 and TRBJ2-4; possibly TRBD2 for D (6 bases). Between the trimmed V and J ends, which lost 5 bases and 8 bases, there was a span of 16 bases. The CDR3 is made up of 14 amino acids. CDR3 DNA: TGTGCCAGCAGTCCCTGGAGCGGAGGGGACATTCAGTACTTC. Translating it yields CASSPWSGGDIQYF.

DNA of the CDR3: TGCAGCGTTGACGAGGGCACTGAAGCTTTCTTT. Residues: CSVDEGTEAFF. The rearrangement joins TRBV29-1 to TRBJ1-1; no reliable D call. The CDR3 sequence is 11 residues long. V dropped 3 bases and J dropped 4 bases, with 6 bases sitting between them. From germline, CDR1 is SQVTM and CDR2 ANQGSEA.

This clonotype was seen more than once but under ten times. This chain joins TRBV12-3 or TRBV12-4 and TRBJ1-4; D is uncertain. CDR3 length: 16 amino acids. With 7 bases removed from V and 3 bases from J, the gap between germline ends came to 18 bases. The CDR3 DNA follows: TGTGCCAGCACTCTCGGGCCCGGGATTGCTAATGAAAAACTGTTTTTT. It codes for CASTLGPGIANEKLFF.

This rearrangement joins TRBV5-1 to TRBJ2-7; D unclear. CDR3 length equals 13 residues. CDR1 SGHRS and CDR2 YFSETQ come from the germline V gene. V was pared by 4 bases and J by 2 bases, with 10 bases between. The CDR3 coding sequence is TGCGCCAGCAGCATGGACCTTACCTACGAGCAGTACTTC. Encoded protein: CASSMDLTYEQYF.

The genes are TRBV5-1 and TRBJ2-1; 9 bases match TRBD2. From germline, CDR1 is SGHRS and CDR2 YFSETQ. V shed 0 bases and J 6 bases; nucleotides not matched to a gene: 7. The CDR3 spans 16 residues. Here the CDR3 DNA reads TGCGCCAGCAGCTTGGTCCCTAGCGGGGCCTCCAATGAGCAGTTCTTC. This codes for CASSLVPSGASNEQFF.

This clonotype has just a few counts. The chain has TRBV5-1 and TRBJ2-3; 11 nucleotides agree with TRBD1. The CDR3 spans 20 residues. Germline values: CDR1 SGHRS, CDR2 YFSETQ. Trimming cost V 0 bases and J 2 bases; bases outside gene matches: 14. CDR3 DNA sequence: TGCGCCAGCAGCTTGGGGGACAGGGGGAGAACTCATCTCCTCACAGATACGCAGTATTTT. Encoded protein: CASSLGDRGRTHLLTDTQYF.

This chain connects TRBV5-5 to TRBJ2-4; no definite D call. CDR3 length: 14 amino acids. Trimming cost V 6 bases and J 0 bases, with 10 bases left between them. The germline V gene encodes CDR1 SGHKS and CDR2 YYEKEE (reference sequence). The CDR3 nucleotides are TGTGCCAGCACGATAGGGATAGCCAAAAACATTCAGTACTTC. Translation: CASTIGIAKNIQYF.

The J gene is TRBJ1-1, the V gene TRBV6-5, with TRBD1 matching 7 bases. This CDR3 spans 12 amino acids. The ends lost 5 bases at V and 6 bases at J; junction bases unmatched: 3. Germline assignment: CDR1 MNHEY and CDR2 SVGAGI. CDR3 protein: CASSPQGAEAFF. The CDR3 nucleotides are TGTGCCAGCAGTCCCCAGGGGGCTGAAGCTTTCTTT.

This clonotype was counted a few times. The V and J genes are TRBV28 and TRBJ2-7, with D perhaps TRBD1 or TRBD2 (5 bases each). This CDR3 has 15 residues. V was clipped by 3 bases and J by 3 bases, with 15 bases between them. Germline assignment: CDR1 MDHEN and CDR2 SYDVKM. The CDR3 region is CASSFSRGAYYEQYF. DNA of the CDR3: TGTGCCAGCAGTTTTTCCCGAGGGGCCTACTACGAGCAGTACTTC.

In DNA, the CDR3 is TGTGCCAGCAGCTTTAACGCGCCAGTGAATCAGCCCCAGCATTTT. Its translation is CASSFNAPVNQPQHF. The V gene is TRBV7-9, the J gene TRBJ1-5; unclear D gene. The CDR3 has 15 residues. The germline CDR1 and CDR2 sequences are SEHNR and FQNEAQ (reference sequence). Deletions cut 3 bases from V and 4 bases from J, with 13 bases between.

This clonotype was recorded a few times. This chain connects TRBV20-1 to TRBJ1-2, with 12 bases matching TRBD1. Losses at the gene ends were 2 bases for V and 2 bases for J; bases not matched to a gene: 6. Germline V CDR1 and CDR2: DFQATT, SNEGSKA (reference sequence). The CDR3 runs 16 residues. The DNA for the CDR3 is TGCAGTGCTAGAAGATTAGGGACAGGGGGCAACTATGGCTACACCTTC. This codes for CSARRLGTGGNYGYTF.

This chain uses TRBV20-1 with TRBJ2-1; 8 nucleotides match TRBD2. The CDR3 covers 14 residues. CDR1 is DFQATT, CDR2 SNEGSKA, per germline (reference sequence). V trimming: 2 bases; J trimming: 4 bases; junction bases outside the gene matches: 4. CDR3 nucleotides: TGCAGTGCTAGACAGCGGGGGCCATACAATGAGCAGTTCTTC. Its protein product is CSARQRGPYNEQFF.

The V gene is TRBV7-6, the J gene TRBJ2-1, with D perhaps TRBD1 or TRBD2 (5 bases each). Per the germline V gene, CDR1 is SGHVS and CDR2 is FNYEAQ. The CDR3 has 16 residues. The V gene lost 0 bases and the J gene lost 4 bases, with 13 bases spanning the gap. CDR3 in DNA: TGTGCCAGCAGCTTAGCCAGCGGTAAGGGGTACAATGAGCAGTTCTTC. Its translation is CASSLASGKGYNEQFF. Full variable domain (outside the CDR3, taken from reference TRBV7-6 and TRBJ2-1): GAGVSQSPRYKVTKRGQDVALRCDPISGHVSLYWYRQALGQGPEFLTYFNYEAQQDKSGLPNDRFSAERPEGSISTLTIQRTEQRDSAMYRCASSLASGKGYNEQFFGPGTRLTVL.

J is TRBJ1-2 and V is TRBV9, with D possibly matching TRBD1 (6 bases). In germline, CDR1 is SGDLS, CDR2 YYNGEE. CDR3 length equals 12 residues. With 0 bases removed from V and 10 bases from J, the gap between germline ends came to 10 bases. CDR3 sequence reads: CASSVVGGLYTF. CDR3 coding DNA: TGTGCCAGCAGCGTAGTGGGGGGGCTCTACACCTTC.

This clonotype showed up just a few times. The gene calls are TRBV20-1 and TRBJ1-2; the match to TRBD1 covers 7 bases. The V gene end was trimmed by 5 bases and the J gene end by 4 bases; junction bases not matched to a gene: 4. The CDR3 is 12 residues long. The germline V gene has CDR1 DFQATT and CDR2 SNEGSKA (reference sequence). Here the CDR3 DNA reads TGCAGTGCTCAGGACAGGCCCTATGGCTACACCTTC. Protein product: CSAQDRPYGYTF.

This sequence joins TRBV6-6 and TRBJ2-7; 7 nucleotides line up with TRBD1. Germline V gives CDR1 MNHNY, CDR2 SVGAGI (reference sequence). This CDR3 is 11 amino acids long. Trimming took 6 bases from V and 7 from J; bases not matched to a gene: 3. The chain's CDR3 is CASRGDSEQYF. As DNA, the CDR3 is TGTGCCAGCAGGGGGGACAGTGAGCAGTACTTC.